A single sample is the source of the 10 T cell receptor beta chains below, sequenced in a study of blood T cell repertoires in COVID-19 (dated by TCRdb to 2018 to 2020). The library was obtained by the immunoSEQ multiplex PCR assay. Here the immuneACCESS table is served through TCRdb, limited to in-frame sequences with V and J called. Missing clones are a known gap in these copies; in checked studies unresolved V genes cover under half, and the rest lacks a known reason. In this sample the table shows around 200,000 clones, about 84% of which occur a single time. About 20% of the sample is in the top ten clones. The specimen sequenced was peripheral blood. The receptors derive from a person aged 70 to 85 with COVID-19, enrolled during active disease.

The rearrangement joins TRBV28 to TRBJ1-2, with 8 bases lining up with TRBD1. Germline CDR1 MDHEN, CDR2 SYDVKM. This CDR3 region has 14 residues. V lost 4 bases and J lost 2; bases outside the gene matches: 3. The CDR3 spells CASSSTGVNYGYTF. CDR3 DNA sequence: TGTGCCAGCAGTTCGACAGGGGTCAACTATGGCTACACCTTC.

The rearrangement links TRBV5-5 to TRBJ2-5, with 9 bases matching TRBD2. The CDR3 has 16 residues. In germline, CDR1 is SGHKS, CDR2 YYEKEE (reference sequence). J gave up 3 bases and V 2 bases, and 8 bases lay outside the gene matches. CDR3 residues: CASSFLAGVGEETQYF. The CDR3 DNA reads TGTGCCAGCAGCTTTTTAGCGGGGGTTGGGGAAGAGACCCAGTACTTC. Full variable domain (rest looked up from reference TRBV5-5 and TRBJ2-5): DAGVTQSPTHLIKTRGQQVTLRCSPISGHKSVSWYQQVLGQGPQFIFQYYEKEERGRGNFPDRFSARQFPNYSSELNVNALLLGDSALYLCASSFLAGVGEETQYFGPGTRLLVL.

The chain recombines TRBV27 with TRBJ2-1; 12 bases are a match to TRBD2. The CDR3 length is 17 residues. The V and J ends lost 1 base and 8 bases, in that order; junction bases with no gene match: 9. CDR1 is MNHEY, CDR2 SMNVEV, per germline (reference sequence). The CDR3 here is CASSLFSLAGGLDEQFF. CDR3 nucleotides: TGTGCCAGCAGTTTATTTTCGCTAGCGGGAGGGTTAGATGAGCAGTTCTTC.

The chain links TRBV4-3 to TRBJ1-2; 9 bases map to TRBD1. The length of the CDR3 is 16 residues. V gave up 4 bases and J gave up 6 bases; unmatched junction bases: 12. The germline gives CDR1 LGHNA, CDR2 YSLEER. In DNA, the CDR3 is TGCGCCAGCAGCCCCAGTACAGGGGGCGCGATCCATGGCTACACCTTC. Residues: CASSPSTGGAIHGYTF.

V usage is TRBV5-6 and J usage is TRBJ1-5, with 10 positions matching TRBD1. The CDR3 consists of 16 residues. The V gene end was trimmed by 3 bases and the J gene end by 7 bases; junction bases not matched to a gene: 10. Germline lookup yields CDR1 SGHDT and CDR2 YYEEEE. The CDR3 loop reads CASSYRTGGLRQPQHF. CDR3 DNA: TGTGCCAGCAGCTACAGGACAGGGGGGCTGCGACAGCCCCAGCATTTT.

The chain couples TRBV5-1 to TRBJ1-2, with TRBD1 matching 9 bases. The CDR3 is made up of 15 amino acids. Per the germline V gene, CDR1 is SGHRS and CDR2 is YFSETQ. J lost 1 base, V lost 4 bases, and 5 bases had no gene match. CDR3 in amino acids: CASSLGTGINYGYTF. The CDR3 DNA reads TGCGCCAGCAGCCTAGGGACAGGGATTAACTATGGCTACACCTTC.

Points on this clone: Other nucleotide sequences in the sample specify the same CDR3. The chain carries TRBV5-4 and TRBJ2-2, with TRBD1 as a possible D gene (5 bases). The germline V gene encodes CDR1 SGHNT and CDR2 YYREEE (reference sequence). V lost 4 bases, J lost 6 bases, and 10 bases lay in between. The CDR3 is 13 residues long. CDR3 sequence: CASSPDSAGELFF. The DNA for the CDR3 is TGTGCCAGCAGCCCCGACAGTGCCGGGGAGCTGTTTTTT.

The chain recombines TRBV28 with TRBJ2-7; 7 nucleotides align to TRBD1. The CDR3 totals 13 residues. With 6 bases clipped from V and 3 bases from J, the junction kept 5 bases outside the gene matches. The V gene's germline CDR1 is MDHEN and CDR2 SYDVKM. The CDR3 coding sequence is TGTGCCAGCAGGTTGACAGGGATCTACGAGCAGTACTTC. Translation gives CASRLTGIYEQYF. The full variable domain, in which reference TRBV28 and TRBJ2-7 provide the parts outside the CDR3, is DVKVTQSSRYLVKRTGEKVFLECVQDMDHENMFWYRQDPGLGLRLIYFSYDVKMKEKGDIPEGYSVSREKKERFSLILESASTNQTSMYLCASRLTGIYEQYFGPGTRLTVT.

V usage is TRBV3-1 (or the pseudogene TRBV3-2) and J usage is TRBJ1-6; D gene uncertain. CDR1 and CDR2 from the germline V gene are LGHDT and YNNKEL (reference sequence). The CDR3 length is 14 residues. Trimming cost V 0 bases and J 7 bases, with 7 bases left between them. The CDR3 DNA is TGTGCCAGCAGCCAAGATGGCGGGAATTCACCCCTCCACTTT. Its protein product is CASSQDGGNSPLHF.

This rearrangement joins TRBV4-3 to TRBJ2-7; possible D gene TRBD2, 7 bases. This CDR3 contains 18 residues. The germline V gene encodes CDR1 LGHNA and CDR2 YSLEER. V was shortened by 0 bases and J by 2 bases, with 20 bases between the two germline ends. DNA of the CDR3: TGCGCCAGCAGCCAAGATTCCCCAGCGGGACAATGGGCCTACGAGCAGTACTTC. Encoded protein: CASSQDSPAGQWAYEQYF.